This TCR beta chain originates from a study of regulatory T cells in long-lasting Graves disease. Time point described: persistent/refractory GD, antithyroid drugs over 5 years with positive TRAb. TCR sequences were obtained from RNA taken from PBMCs. Researchers made TCR beta libraries by using iRepertoire HTBI primers and running Arm-PCR on CDR3 regions. MiXCR, run by TCRdb on the multiplex PCR reads, gives a single entry per CDR3 protein. The repertoire holds 360,000 or so distinct CDR3 sequences, more than 20% seen once, with 25% to 35% in the top ten. This clonotype came up many times. Its matching antigen is unknown. Notes on the study in general: Samples came from peripheral blood alone, without thyroid tissue.

Source: peripheral blood mononuclear cells (PBMCs), taken when the disease was refractory, from a patient treated with antithyroid drugs. This clonotype was obtained from a woman aged 40 to 50 with Graves disease.

The CDR3 sequence is CASSRDLLNTEAFF. As DNA, the CDR3 is TGTGCCAGCAGCAGGGACCTATTGAACACTGAAGCTTTCTTT. The chain is built from TRBV7-9 and TRBJ1-1, with a tentative D call TRBD1 (5 bases). The germline V gene has CDR1 SEHNR and CDR2 FQNEAQ (reference sequence). The length of the CDR3 is 14 residues. V was shortened by 5 bases and J by 0 bases, with 10 bases between the two germline ends. The whole variable domain, filled in from reference TRBV7-9 and TRBJ1-1, reads DTGVSQNPRHKITKRGQNVTFRCDPISEHNRLYWYRQTLGQGPEFLTYFQNEAQLEKSRLLSDRFSAERPKGSFSTLEIQRTEQGDSAMYLCASSRDLLNTEAFFGQGTRLTVV.